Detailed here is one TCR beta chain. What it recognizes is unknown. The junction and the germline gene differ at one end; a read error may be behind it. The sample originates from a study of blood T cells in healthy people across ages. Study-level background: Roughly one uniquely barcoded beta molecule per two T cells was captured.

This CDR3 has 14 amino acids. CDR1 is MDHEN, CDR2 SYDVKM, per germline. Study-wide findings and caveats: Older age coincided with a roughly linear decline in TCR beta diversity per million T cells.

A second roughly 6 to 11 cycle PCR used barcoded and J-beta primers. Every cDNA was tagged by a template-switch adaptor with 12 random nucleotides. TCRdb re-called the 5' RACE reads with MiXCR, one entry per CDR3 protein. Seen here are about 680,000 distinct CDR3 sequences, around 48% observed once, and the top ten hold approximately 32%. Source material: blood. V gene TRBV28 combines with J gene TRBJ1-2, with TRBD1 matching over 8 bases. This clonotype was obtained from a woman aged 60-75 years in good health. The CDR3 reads CVSSLRQGNYGHTF. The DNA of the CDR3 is TGTGTCAGCAGTTTAAGACAGGGGAACTATGGCCACACCTTC.